The 9 T cell receptor beta chains below come from one sample, sequenced in a study of OX40 agonist ivuxolimab in advanced cancers. The repertoire was sequenced with immunoSEQ multiplex PCR; TCRdb's copy has only in-frame clones and lacks some. The table has some 83,000 clones, over 85% seen once; the top ten hold less than 8%. The specimen comprised CD4+ or CD8+ T cells sorted from blood, sampled in a trial of the OX40 agonist ivuxolimab. The receptors originated from an adult with an advanced solid tumor such as melanoma, head and neck, liver or kidney cancer.

Remarks on this clone: At one boundary the junction diverges from the germline segment, which might be a read error. CDR3 amino acids: CASSDPGQDYNGQFF. As DNA, the CDR3 is TGCGCCAGCAGTGACCCGGGACAGGACTACAATGGGCAGTTCTTC. The chain is built from TRBV10-2 and TRBJ2-1; 8 bases agree with TRBD1. In germline, CDR1 is WSHSY, CDR2 SAAADI. The CDR3 has 15 amino acids.

This clone showed up just once. In nucleotides, the CDR3 is TGTGCCAGCAGCCCCGGTGCTTTCCAAGAGACCCAGTACTTC. It yields the protein CASSPGAFQETQYF. The rearrangement joins TRBV11-2 to TRBJ2-5, with D unclear. Germline V gives CDR1 SGHAT, CDR2 FQNNGV. This CDR3 contains 14 residues. Trimming took 5 bases from V and 1 from J, leaving 11 bases between them. Filled out from reference TRBV11-2 and TRBJ2-5, the complete variable domain reads EAGVAQSPRYKIIEKRQSVAFWCNPISGHATLYWYQQILGQGPKLLIQFQNNGVVDDSQLPKDRFSAERLKGVDSTLKIQPAKLEDSAVYLCASSPGAFQETQYFGPGTRLLVL.

The rearrangement links TRBV11-2 to TRBJ2-3, with 7 bases matching TRBD1. The CDR3 totals 16 residues. Germline V gene sequence: CDR1 SGHAT, CDR2 FQNNGV. Trimming took 3 bases from V and 6 from J; bases not matched to a gene: 12. The CDR3 protein is CASSFAGGAIRDTQYF. Written as DNA, the CDR3 is TGTGCCAGCAGCTTTGCAGGGGGAGCCATAAGGGATACGCAGTATTTT.

CDR3 protein: CASSLRGGSSYEQYF. CDR3 sequence (DNA): TGTGCCAGCAGTTTACGGGGGGGGAGCTCCTACGAGCAGTACTTC. This chain connects TRBV27 to TRBJ2-7; 8 bases are shared with TRBD2. In germline, CDR1 is MNHEY, CDR2 SMNVEV (reference sequence). This CDR3 comprises 15 residues. V dropped 2 bases and J dropped 0; count of bases not matched to a gene: 3.

This chain uses TRBV2 with TRBJ2-7; 7 bases align to TRBD1. The CDR3 has 13 residues. Germline V gives CDR1 SNHLY, CDR2 FYNNEI. Trimming cost V 5 bases and J 5 bases; bases outside gene matches: 6. The CDR3 region is CASSWRQGDEQYF. The CDR3 DNA reads as TGTGCCAGCAGTTGGCGACAGGGAGACGAGCAGTACTTC. The full variable domain, in which reference TRBV2 and TRBJ2-7 provide the parts outside the CDR3, is EPEVTQTPSHQVTQMGQEVILRCVPISNHLYFYWYRQILGQKVEFLVSFYNNEISEKSEIFDDQFSVERPDGSNFTLKIRSTKLEDSAMYFCASSWRQGDEQYFGPGTRLTVT.

The rearrangement uses TRBV4-1 and TRBJ2-7; D ambiguous. The CDR3 spans 15 residues. Trimming left V 2 bases short and J 3 bases short, with 14 bases between. Germline assignment: CDR1 MGHRA and CDR2 YSYEKL. The CDR3 is CASSQMGDGVYEQYF. In DNA, the CDR3 is TGCGCCAGCAGCCAAATGGGCGATGGGGTCTACGAGCAGTACTTC.

The chain carries TRBV7-2 and TRBJ2-7; tentatively, D is TRBD1 or TRBD2 (5 bases each). The CDR3 is made up of 13 amino acids. CDR1 and CDR2 from the germline V gene are SGHTA and FQGNSA. The V gene lost 7 bases and the J gene lost 0 bases, with 10 bases spanning the gap. CDR3: CASNYGASYEQYF. The CDR3 DNA follows: TGTGCCAGCAACTACGGGGCCTCCTACGAGCAGTACTTC.

The chain couples TRBV6-5 to TRBJ2-1; 8 nucleotides align to TRBD2. Trimming cost V 6 bases and J 0 bases; bases outside gene matches: 4. CDR1 and CDR2 (germline): MNHEY, SVGAGI. CDR3 length equals 15 residues. The CDR3: CASSSGLASYNEQFF. DNA for the CDR3: TGTGCCAGCAGCTCCGGACTAGCCTCCTACAATGAGCAGTTCTTC.

This chain connects TRBV27 to TRBJ2-7; 12 bases match TRBD2. This CDR3 contains 15 residues. Per the germline V gene, CDR1 is MNHEY and CDR2 is SMNVEV (reference sequence). With V trimmed by 5 bases and J by 3 bases, 5 bases remained unmatched. The CDR3: CASSVGTSGLYEQYF. CDR3 bases: TGTGCCAGCAGTGTGGGGACTAGCGGGCTCTACGAGCAGTACTTC.